This is a list of T cell receptor beta chains from one sample in a study of regulatory T cells in long-lasting Graves disease. MiXCR, run by TCRdb on the multiplex PCR reads, gives a single entry per CDR3 protein. Of hundreds of thousands of distinct CDR3 sequences detected, about 16% appear once; the ten largest clones hold 25%. This sample also belongs to another study, concerning T cells in Graves' hyperthyroidism and ophthalmopathy.

Sequences were derived from peripheral blood mononuclear cells (PBMCs), sampled at new diagnosis, from a patient treated with antithyroid drugs. All receptors come from a woman in her forties or fifties with Graves disease. Both conserved end residues are part of each CDR3. The D gene is left open where the match is weak. Rows may omit the clone size; those that give it use once, few, many or a size class.

D gene	clone size	J gene	V gene	CDR3 length	CDR3 protein	CDR3 DNA
NA	NA	TRBJ2-2	TRBV5-1	15	CASSLVTTNTGELFF	TGCGCCAGCAGCTTGGTGACTACGAACACCGGGGAGCTGTTTTTT
TRBD2	many	TRBJ2-3	TRBV20-1	16	CSAPILAGGRTDTQYF	TGCAGTGCTCCCATACTAGCGGGGGGCCGTACAGATACGCAGTATTTT
TRBD1	NA	TRBJ2-5	TRBV20-1	13	CSVDRPLVETQYF	TGCAGTGTGGACAGGCCATTAGTAGAGACCCAGTACTTC
NA	many	TRBJ1-1	TRBV3-1	11	CASSLAGEAFF	TGTGCCAGCAGCCTGGCCGGTGAAGCTTTCTTT
NA	many	TRBJ1-5	TRBV5-6	16	CASSLFETVSNQPQHF	TGTGCCAGCAGCTTGTTCGAAACGGTCAGCAATCAGCCCCAGCATTTT
TRBD1	many	TRBJ1-1	TRBV5-5	16	CASSLRGTDQNTEAFF	TGTGCCAGCAGCTTACGGGGGACAGATCAAAACACTGAAGCTTTCTTT
NA	few	TRBJ2-3	TRBV28	16	CASSLQGGASTDTQYF	TGTGCCAGCAGTCTACAGGGGGGGGCTAGCACAGATACGCAGTATTTT
NA	NA	TRBJ1-3	TRBV5-1	16	CASSLGPESSGNTIYF	TGCGCCAGCAGCTTGGGCCCGGAAAGCTCTGGAAACACCATATATTTT
NA	NA	TRBJ2-5	TRBV24-1	13	CTTSASGRETQYF	TGTACCACCAGTGCCTCAGGGAGAGAGACCCAGTACTTC
NA	many	TRBJ1-5	TRBV20-1	13	CSATDGINQPQHF	TGCAGTGCCACAGACGGGATCAATCAGCCCCAGCATTTT
NA	NA	TRBJ1-1	TRBV7-2	13	CASSFLIGTEAVF	TGTGCCAGCAGCTTCCTCATTGGCACTGAAGCTGTCTTT
TRBD1	many	TRBJ1-4	TRBV11-3	18	CASSCRAQGAECNEKLFF	TGTGCCAGCAGCTGCAGGGCTCAGGGGGCGGAATGTAATGAAAAACTGTTTTTT
NA	NA	TRBJ1-2	TRBV29-1	14	CSVVWPRRDYGYTF	TGCAGCGTTGTTTGGCCCCGAAGGGACTATGGCTACACCTTC
NA	NA	TRBJ1-5	TRBV6-1	13	CASSAGWWQPQHF	TGTGCCAGCAGTGCGGGGTGGTGGCAGCCCCAGCATTTT
NA	NA	TRBJ1-5	TRBV6-2/TRBV6-3	13	CASSIQGNQPQHF	TGTGCCAGCAGTATACAGGGAAATCAGCCCCAGCATTTT
NA	few	TRBJ1-2	TRBV29-1	13	CSVGVGGNYGYTF	TGCAGCGTTGGGGTCGGCGGCAACTATGGCTACACCTTC
NA	many	TRBJ2-5	TRBV2	14	CASSKQENQETQYF	TGTGCCAGCAGTAAGCAAGAAAACCAAGAGACCCAGTACTTC
TRBD1	NA	TRBJ1-5	TRBV19	18	CASRGTGSILYSNQPQHF	TGTGCCAGTAGGGGGACAGGGAGCATATTATATAGCAATCAGCCCCAGCATTTT
NA	few	TRBJ2-1	TRBV12-3/TRBV12-4	16	CASSPSRRGLNNEQFF	TGTGCCAGCAGTCCATCCCGGAGGGGCTTAAACAATGAGCAGTTCTTC
NA	many	TRBJ2-7	TRBV2	16	CASSGRIGQRGGEQYF	TGTGCCAGCAGTGGCCGAATAGGGCAACGTGGGGGTGAGCAGTACTTC
NA	many	TRBJ2-7	TRBV6-1	14	CASMPTGPSGEQYF	TGTGCCAGCATGCCGACGGGACCCTCGGGCGAGCAGTACTTC
NA	few	TRBJ1-5	TRBV6-9	15	CASSYHSPGNQPQHF	TGTGCCAGCAGTTACCATTCTCCGGGGAATCAGCCCCAGCATTTT
NA	many	TRBJ1-2	TRBV3-1	15	CASSQGTVANYGYTF	TGTGCCAGCAGCCAAGGGACCGTAGCTAACTATGGCTACACCTTC
NA	many	TRBJ1-5	TRBV6-1	16	CASSGPLLDSNQPQHF	TGTGCCAGCAGTGGTCCCTTGCTAGATAGCAATCAGCCCCAGCATTTT
TRBD2	NA	TRBJ2-5	TRBV20-1	14	CSARERTSGDIQYF	TGCAGTGCTAGAGAGCGGACTAGCGGGGATATCCAGTACTTC
NA	NA	TRBJ2-7	TRBV29-1	13	CSVEGRSGTWQYF	TGCAGCGTTGAAGGGAGGTCTGGGACGTGGCAGTACTTC
NA	NA	TRBJ2-7	TRBV12-3/TRBV12-4	13	CASSLGHYYEQYF	TGTGCCAGCAGTTTAGGACACTACTACGAGCAGTACTTC
TRBD1	NA	TRBJ2-7	TRBV29-1	14	CSVEAQGASYEQYF	TGCAGCGTTGAGGCACAGGGGGCGTCCTACGAGCAGTACTTC
NA	NA	TRBJ1-5	TRBV19	13	CASSGGPGLAQHF	TGTGCCAGTAGTGGAGGGCCCGGGCTGGCCCAGCATTTT
NA	many	TRBJ2-5	TRBV7-6	15	CASSLVLDLVETQYF	TGTGCCAGCAGCTTAGTCCTAGATTTAGTGGAGACCCAGTACTTC
NA	many	TRBJ2-5	TRBV5-1	15	CASSLVPNPQETQYF	TGCGCCAGCAGCTTGGTCCCGAACCCCCAAGAGACCCAGTACTTC
TRBD1	many	TRBJ1-2	TRBV18	15	CASSQGQGPNYGYTF	TGTGCCAGCTCACAGGGACAGGGTCCTAACTATGGCTACACCTTC
NA	NA	TRBJ1-2	TRBV27	15	CASSLGPPANYGYTF	TGTGCCAGCAGTTTGGGACCGCCTGCTAACTATGGCTACACCTTC
NA	NA	TRBJ2-2	TRBV20-1	15	CSARFGGRDTGELFF	TGCAGTGCTAGATTTGGGGGCCGGGATACCGGGGAGCTGTTTTTT
NA	many	TRBJ2-7	TRBV6-5	14	CASSSRGSSYEQYF	TGTGCCAGCAGTTCCAGGGGAAGCTCCTACGAGCAGTACTTC
NA	NA	TRBJ1-4	TRBV10-3	16	CAITTDRLPPGEKLFF	TGTGCCATCACTACGGACAGACTCCCACCGGGTGAAAAACTGTTTTTT
NA	many	TRBJ2-1	TRBV5-1	12	CASSLYTNEQFF	TGCGCCAGCAGCTTGTACACAAATGAGCAGTTCTTC
NA	NA	TRBJ1-2	TRBV2	12	CASGQFNYGYTF	TGTGCCAGCGGACAGTTTAACTATGGCTACACCTTC
TRBD1	many	TRBJ2-1	TRBV5-1	15	CASSLQGTGYNEQFF	TGCGCCAGCAGCTTACAGGGGACAGGGTACAATGAGCAGTTCTTC
NA	many	TRBJ1-6	TRBV20-1	16	CSAGRGGSLYNSPLHF	TGCAGTGCTGGCCGAGGGGGTTCCCTCTATAATTCACCCCTCCACTTT